Listed below are T cell receptor beta chains from one sample, sequenced in a study of blood T cell repertoires in COVID-19. Assay: immunoSEQ multiplex PCR; the TCRdb copy retains only in-frame clones and omits some. Of over 200,000 clones in the sample, roughly four fifths were seen once. Material for sequencing was peripheral blood. The receptors here all came from a man aged 50-59 years with active or convalescent COVID-19. Each CDR3 is given with its conserved first and last residue. Each record gives: J gene, D gene, clone size, V gene, CDR3 DNA, CDR3 protein. D genes are given only for firm matches. For some rows the clone size is stated as once, few or many, or as a class when expanded; others skip it.

TRBJ2-7 . once TRBV7-2 TGTGCCAGCAGTCGTGGTACAGGGCTATACGAGCAGTACTTC CASSRGTGLYEQYF
TRBJ2-7 . . TRBV6-2/TRBV6-3 TGTGCCAGCAGTTTTCATACCTACGACTCGGACCGGGGCGAGCAGTACTTC CASSFHTYDSDRGEQYF
TRBJ2-2 . . TRBV9 TGTGCCAGCAGCCCCCGCTCAGACGGGGGTCAGACCGGGGAGCTGTTTTTT CASSPRSDGGQTGELFF
TRBJ2-7 TRBD1 . TRBV18 TGTGCCAGCTCACCCGGACAGGGAGACTACGAGCAGTACTTC CASSPGQGDYEQYF
TRBJ2-2 . . TRBV9 TGTGCCAGCAACCCCCGCGGGACCCTTAACACCGGGGAGCTGTTTTTT CASNPRGTLNTGELFF
TRBJ1-5 . . TRBV2 TGTGCCAGCAGTGTAGCGGGAGGGCGAGGCAATCAGCCCCAGCATTTT CASSVAGGRGNQPQHF
TRBJ2-1 TRBD1 . TRBV2 TGTGCCAGCAGTGAAGGGGTGGGACAGCACAATGAGCAGTTCTTC CASSEGVGQHNEQFF
TRBJ1-2 TRBD1 . TRBV10-2 TGCGCCAGCACTCAGGGGGGAGGCTACACCTTC CASTQGGGYTF
TRBJ2-2 TRBD1 . TRBV10-3 TGTGCCATCAGCCCAACCGGGACAGGGACTAACACCGGGGAGCTGTTTTTT CAISPTGTGTNTGELFF
TRBJ2-7 TRBD2 . TRBV5-1 TGCGCCAGCAGCTTTGGATCTAGCGGCCCCTACGAGCAGTACTTC CASSFGSSGPYEQYF
TRBJ2-3 TRBD2 . TRBV7-2 TGTGCCAGCAGCCCCGTTGGGCGGGGGGGCCGAGATACGCAGTATTTT CASSPVGRGGRDTQYF
TRBJ1-2 TRBD1 . TRBV27 TGTGCCAGCAGTCCCTGGGACAGCTATGGCTACACCTTC CASSPWDSYGYTF
TRBJ2-1 . . TRBV2 TGTGCCAGCAGTGAATGGCGGGGACGGAATGAGCAGTTCTTC CASSEWRGRNEQFF
TRBJ2-2 . . TRBV5-1 TGCGCCAGCATGCCCTATGCCCCCGCGAACACCGGGGAGCTGTTTTTT CASMPYAPANTGELFF